The present entry profiles one T cell receptor (beta chain) with its context. This entry comes from a study of blood T cell repertoires in COVID-19. Study as a whole: Sites across the United States, Italy and Spain contributed samples from acute and convalescent COVID-19.

Germline V gene lookup returns CDR1 SGDLS and CDR2 YYNGEE. The CDR3 extends over 14 amino acids. V lost 3 bases, J lost 2 bases, and 12 bases lay in between. Method: immunoSEQ multiplex PCR; TCRdb's copy keeps in-frame clones and lacks some. In the table there are more than 85,000 clones, 80% to 95% of which are singletons. The specimen sequenced was peripheral blood. This TCR was sampled from a man in his 70s with acute or convalescent COVID-19. The chain employs TRBV9 and TRBJ2-7; tentatively, D is TRBD1 (6 bases). CDR3 residues: CASSAGVNPYEQYF. The CDR3 DNA reads TGTGCCAGCAGCGCAGGGGTCAACCCCTACGAGCAGTACTTC.